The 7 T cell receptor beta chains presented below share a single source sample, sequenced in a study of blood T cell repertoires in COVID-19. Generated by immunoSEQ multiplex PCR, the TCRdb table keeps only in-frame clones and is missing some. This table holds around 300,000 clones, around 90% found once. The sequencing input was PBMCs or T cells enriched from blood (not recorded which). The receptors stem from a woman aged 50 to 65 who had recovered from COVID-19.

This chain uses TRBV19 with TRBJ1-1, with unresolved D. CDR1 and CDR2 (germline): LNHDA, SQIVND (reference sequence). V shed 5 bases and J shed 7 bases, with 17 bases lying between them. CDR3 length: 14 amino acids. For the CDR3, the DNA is TGTGCCAGTAGTCCAACATTTTCCTCGGGTGAAGCTTTCTTT. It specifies CASSPTFSSGEAFF.

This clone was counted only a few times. The CDR3 loop reads CASSPAGIDTEAFF. CDR3 nucleotide sequence: TGTGCCAGCTCACCCGCAGGGATTGACACTGAAGCTTTCTTT. V and J are TRBV18 and TRBJ1-1; tentative D call: TRBD1 (5 bases). Per germline, CDR1 KGHSH and CDR2 LQKENI. This CDR3 has 14 amino acids. Trimming removed 3 bases from V and 3 bases from J, with 11 bases in between.

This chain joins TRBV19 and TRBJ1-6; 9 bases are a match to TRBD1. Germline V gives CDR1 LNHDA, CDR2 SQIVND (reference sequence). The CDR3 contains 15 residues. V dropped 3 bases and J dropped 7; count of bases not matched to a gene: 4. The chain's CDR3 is CASSIDRGTNSPLHF. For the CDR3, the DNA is TGTGCCAGTAGTATCGACAGGGGGACCAATTCACCCCTCCACTTT. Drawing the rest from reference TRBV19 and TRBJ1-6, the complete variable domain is DGGITQSPKYLFRKEGQNVTLSCEQNLNHDAMYWYRQDPGQGLRLIYYSQIVNDFQKGDIAEGYSVSREKKESFPLTVTSAQKNPTAFYLCASSIDRGTNSPLHFGNGTRLTVT.

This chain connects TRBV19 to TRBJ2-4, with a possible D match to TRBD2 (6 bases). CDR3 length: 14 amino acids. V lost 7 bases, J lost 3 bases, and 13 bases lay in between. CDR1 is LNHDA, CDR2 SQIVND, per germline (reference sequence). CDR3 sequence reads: CASTGVVGKNIQYF. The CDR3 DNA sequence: TGTGCCAGTACGGGGGTTGTCGGCAAAAACATTCAGTACTTC. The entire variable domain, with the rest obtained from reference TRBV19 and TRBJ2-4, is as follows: DGGITQSPKYLFRKEGQNVTLSCEQNLNHDAMYWYRQDPGQGLRLIYYSQIVNDFQKGDIAEGYSVSREKKESFPLTVTSAQKNPTAFYLCASTGVVGKNIQYFGAGTRLSVL.

The CDR3 nucleotides are TGTGCCAGCGCAGGGCGGCCAGATACGCAGTATTTT. Translated, it gives CASAGRPDTQYF. The chain carries TRBV12-3 or TRBV12-4 and TRBJ2-3; tentative D call: TRBD1 (5 bases). Trimming took off 8 bases at V and 4 bases at J, with 10 bases between the two ends. This CDR3 is built from 12 residues.

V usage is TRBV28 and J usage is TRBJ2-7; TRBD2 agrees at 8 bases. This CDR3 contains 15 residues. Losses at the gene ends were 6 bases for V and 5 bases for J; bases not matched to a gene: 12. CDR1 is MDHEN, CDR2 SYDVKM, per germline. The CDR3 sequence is CASRGTRSGRDEQYF. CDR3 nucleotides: TGTGCCAGCAGAGGTACAAGGAGCGGGAGAGACGAGCAGTACTTC.

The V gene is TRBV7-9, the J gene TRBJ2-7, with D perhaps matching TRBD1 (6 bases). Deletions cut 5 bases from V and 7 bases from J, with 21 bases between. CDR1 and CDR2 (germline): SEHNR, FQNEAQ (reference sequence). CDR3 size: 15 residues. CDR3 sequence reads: CASSRRGRGFGEQYF. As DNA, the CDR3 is TGTGCCAGCAGCAGACGGGGCAGGGGCTTCGGGGAGCAGTACTTC.